This TCR beta chain was found in a study of blood T cells in healthy people across ages (dated by TCRdb to about 2015). About the study as a whole: In model experiments, template switching captured roughly one uniquely barcoded TCR beta cDNA molecule for every two T cells. To track age-related changes in TCR beta repertoire diversity, the study relied on deep sequencing normalized with unique cDNA molecular identifiers. Donors were grouped into four age groups: young (average approximately 16 years), middle-aged (less than 40), aged (around 62) and long-lived (about 82). Donors of different ages were randomly distributed across sequencing lanes to avoid experimental bias. For two donors (one aged 18 to 29 and one aged 80 or older), the study analyzed two additional independent replicas of 1 million unique cDNA reads from the same blood draw.

The donors were under 40 Caucasian individuals from Russia, aged 6 to 90 years, who were systemically healthy. Ten milliliters of peripheral blood were drawn from each donor into EDTA-treated Vacutainer tubes. PBMCs were isolated by Ficoll-Paque density-gradient centrifugation, with at least 6 million obtained per sample. Total RNA was extracted from PBMCs with Trizol reagent, with at least 6 micrograms obtained per sample. The percentages of naive CD45RAhigh/CD27high T cells were determined by flow cytometry on a PBMC aliquot from every donor. Broad study findings and their caveats: The percentage of naive T cells measured by flow cytometry correlated strongly with observed TCR beta diversity. As age increased, observed TCR beta diversity per million T cells dropped in a roughly linear way, and a significant reduction was already evident by age 40. The CMV infection status of donors was not known, potentially confounding age-related changes in expanded clonotypes. Because profiling used bulk unsorted PBMCs, naive and antigen-experienced compartments could not be compared conclusively. Compared with the aged group, the long-lived group had more naive CD4+ T cells, fewer expanded clones and increased TCR diversity, suggesting age selection. Estimates of total diversity from one million sequenced T cells were regarded as lower bounds and underestimates.

The library relied on 5' RACE. Reads for this sample came from an Illumina HiSeq 2500. The second PCR ran for roughly 7 to 11 cycles and used a J-beta primer mix along with a sample-barcoded 5' primer. A template-switch 5' adaptor carrying 12 random nucleotides introduced a unique molecular identifier onto each TCR beta cDNA molecule. At least 3 million CDR3-containing paired-end reads were obtained from each sample. The Mint cDNA synthesis kit, primed by a TRBC-specific oligonucleotide, was used to synthesize first-strand cDNA from all RNA. Following uracil-DNA glycosylase treatment, all cDNA underwent a first 18-cycle PCR with the universal primers M1SS and BC2_uni_R. Regarding the original processing steps: Normalization of each sample was performed by random selection of 1 million high-quality reads, each carrying a distinct molecular identifier. Instead of being binned into consensus sequences, reads with shared molecular identifiers were discarded. CDR3 identification, clonotype clustering and error correction used MiTCR with a Q25 quality threshold and the strictest error-elimination algorithm. A nonparametric unseen species model with Euler transformation was used to estimate lower-bound total TCR beta diversity. The public reads were run again by TCRdb, first through fastp at Q25 and then through MiXCR, and only productive beta chains were kept. Every entry covers one CDR3 protein and lists the most common genes and DNA from its rows. TCRdb, rather than the study authors, made the V and J calls. This sample is represented by roughly 720,000 distinct CDR3 sequences; 53% of them were singletons. Clones ranked in the top ten supply 40% to 50% of the sample.

Regarding this clonotype: Its binding antigen is unknown. No base quality information exists; no much larger clone differs at one position.

Inclusive of the bounding cysteine and phenylalanine, the CDR3 is 12 residues long. Just the 36-base CDR3 DNA is kept, in frame starting at base 1. V sheds 3 bases and J sheds 5 bases, leaving 5 bases between their ends. This receptor was identified in a man aged 80 or over in good health. Here the chain combines TRBV12-3 or TRBV12-4 and TRBJ2-1, with no confidently assigned D gene. The specimen sequenced was blood. This receptor carries the CDR3 CASSFADNEQFF. The DNA sequence follows: TGTGCCAGCAGTTTTGCAGACAATGAGCAGTTCTTC.